Shown below are 5 T cell receptor beta chains from a single sample sequenced in a study of T cell responses to AZD1222 COVID-19 vaccine. Using immunoSEQ multiplex PCR, the repertoire was profiled, and TCRdb retains in-frame clones only, with some absent. The sample includes more than 80,000 clones, 75% to 90% of them seen just once. The specimen comprised peripheral blood, sampled 28 days after the second AZD1222 dose. The receptor set was obtained from an adult who received the AZD1222 COVID-19 vaccine.

The rearrangement links TRBV10-3 to TRBJ1-3, with D possibly being TRBD1 (5 bases). The CDR3 is 14 residues long. Trimming pared 10 bases from V and 3 bases from J, leaving 16 bases between. Germline V gene lookup returns CDR1 ENHRY and CDR2 SYGVKD. CDR3 nucleotide sequence: TGTGCCACCGCGCCCCAGGGTTTTGGAAACACCATATATTTT. It codes for CATAPQGFGNTIYF.

This clone came up a few times. The chain carries TRBV2 and TRBJ1-2, with TRBD1 matching 8 bases. With 5 bases clipped from V and 6 bases from J, the junction kept 8 bases outside the gene matches. Germline V gives CDR1 SNHLY, CDR2 FYNNEI. The CDR3 totals 14 residues. The CDR3 DNA reads as TGTGCCAGCAGTTTGGCAGGGGGCTATGATGGCTACACCTTC. It yields the protein CASSLAGGYDGYTF.

The V and J genes are TRBV27 and TRBJ2-7; 11 bases fit TRBD2. This CDR3 is built from 16 residues. V was clipped by 2 bases and J by 1 base; unmatched bases: 4. Germline values: CDR1 MNHEY, CDR2 SMNVEV (reference sequence). CDR3 in amino acids: CASSLTSGSISYEQYF. CDR3 bases: TGTGCCAGCAGTTTAACTAGCGGGAGTATTTCCTACGAGCAGTACTTC.

The rearrangement links TRBV6-5 to TRBJ2-2; TRBD2 aligns across 9 bases. This CDR3 is 12 amino acids long. CDR1 MNHEY and CDR2 SVGAGI come from the germline V gene. The J segment lost 10 bases and the V segment lost 9 bases, leaving 6 bases of the junction unmatched. The CDR3: CASRERGAELFF. As DNA, the CDR3 is TGTGCCAGTCGAGAGCGGGGGGCGGAGCTGTTTTTT.

The chain's CDR3 is CASSSAGVDTQYF. The CDR3 nucleotides read TGTGCCAGCAGTTCAGCAGGGGTAGATACGCAGTATTTT. V gene TRBV28 combines with J gene TRBJ2-3; tentatively, D is TRBD1 (6 bases). The CDR3 contains 13 residues. The ends were cut back, 4 bases at V and 5 bases at J, with 10 bases in the middle. Germline loops: CDR1 MDHEN, CDR2 SYDVKM.